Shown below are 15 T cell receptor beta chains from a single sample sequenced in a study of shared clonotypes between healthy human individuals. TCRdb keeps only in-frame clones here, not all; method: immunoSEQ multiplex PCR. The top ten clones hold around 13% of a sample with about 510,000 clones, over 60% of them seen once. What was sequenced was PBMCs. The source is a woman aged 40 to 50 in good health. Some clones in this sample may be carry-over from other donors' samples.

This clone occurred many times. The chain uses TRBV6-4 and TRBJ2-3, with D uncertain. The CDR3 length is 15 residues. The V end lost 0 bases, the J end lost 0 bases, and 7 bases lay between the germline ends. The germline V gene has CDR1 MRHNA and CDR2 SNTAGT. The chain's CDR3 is CASSDSVGSTDTQYF. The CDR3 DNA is TGTGCCAGCAGTGACTCGGTAGGCAGCACAGATACGCAGTATTTT.

CDR3 sequence: CASSIRTGTNNEQFF. The CDR3 DNA follows: TGTGCCAGTAGTATCCGGACAGGCACAAACAATGAGCAGTTCTTC. This chain links TRBV19 with TRBJ2-1; the match to TRBD1 covers 7 bases. From germline, CDR1 is LNHDA and CDR2 SQIVND (reference sequence). V gave up 3 bases and J gave up 5 bases; unmatched junction bases: 7. The CDR3 consists of 15 residues.

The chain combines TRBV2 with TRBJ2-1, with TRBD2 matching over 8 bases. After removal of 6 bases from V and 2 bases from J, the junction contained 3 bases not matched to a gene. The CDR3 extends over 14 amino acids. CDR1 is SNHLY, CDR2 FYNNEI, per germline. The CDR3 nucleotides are TGTGCCAGCAGAACGGGACTAGCCTACAATGAGCAGTTCTTC. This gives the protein CASRTGLAYNEQFF.

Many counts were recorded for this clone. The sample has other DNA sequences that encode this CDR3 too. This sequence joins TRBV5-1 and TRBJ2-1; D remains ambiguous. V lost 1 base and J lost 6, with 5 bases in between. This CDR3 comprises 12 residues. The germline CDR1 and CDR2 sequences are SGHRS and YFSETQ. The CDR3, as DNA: TGCGCCAGCAGCTTGAGCCGCAATGAGCAGTTCTTC. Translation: CASSLSRNEQFF.

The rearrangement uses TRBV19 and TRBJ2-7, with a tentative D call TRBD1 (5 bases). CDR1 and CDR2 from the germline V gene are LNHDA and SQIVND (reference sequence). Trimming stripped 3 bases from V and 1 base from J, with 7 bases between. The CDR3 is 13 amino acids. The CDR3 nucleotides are TGTGCCAGTAGTATTAGACAGTCCTACGAGCAGTACTTC. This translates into CASSIRQSYEQYF.

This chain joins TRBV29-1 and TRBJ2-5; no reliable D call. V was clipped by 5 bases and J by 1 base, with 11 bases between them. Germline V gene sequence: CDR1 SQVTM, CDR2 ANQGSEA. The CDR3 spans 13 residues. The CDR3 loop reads CSVTGQIQETQYF. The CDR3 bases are TGCAGCGTTACGGGCCAGATCCAAGAGACCCAGTACTTC.

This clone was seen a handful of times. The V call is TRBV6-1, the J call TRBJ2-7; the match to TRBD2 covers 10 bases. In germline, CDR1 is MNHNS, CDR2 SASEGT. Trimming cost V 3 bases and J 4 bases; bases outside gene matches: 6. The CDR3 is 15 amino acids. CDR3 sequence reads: CASSDGLAEGYEQYF. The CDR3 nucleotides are TGTGCCAGCAGTGATGGACTAGCGGAGGGTTACGAGCAGTACTTC.

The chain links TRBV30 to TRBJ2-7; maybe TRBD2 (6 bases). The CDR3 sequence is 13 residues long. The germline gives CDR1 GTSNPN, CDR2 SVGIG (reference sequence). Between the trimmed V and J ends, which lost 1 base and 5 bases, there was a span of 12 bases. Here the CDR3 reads CAWSASSGNEQYF. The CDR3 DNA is TGTGCCTGGAGTGCTAGTAGCGGTAACGAGCAGTACTTC. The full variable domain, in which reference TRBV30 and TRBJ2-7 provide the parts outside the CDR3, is SQTIHQWPATLVQPVGSPLSLECTVEGTSNPNLYWYRQAAGRGLQLLFYSVGIGQISSEVPQNLSASRPQDRQFILSSKKLLLSDSGFYLCAWSASSGNEQYFGPGTRLTVT.

CDR3 sequence: CAWSVPHLGTGELFF. The CDR3 nucleotides are TGTGCCTGGAGTGTACCCCACCTGGGAACCGGGGAGCTGTTTTTT. The J gene is TRBJ2-2, the V gene TRBV30; D gene unclear. Germline CDR1 GTSNPN, CDR2 SVGIG (reference sequence). This CDR3 has 15 amino acids. The V end was cut by 0 bases, the J end by 5 bases, with 13 bases between.

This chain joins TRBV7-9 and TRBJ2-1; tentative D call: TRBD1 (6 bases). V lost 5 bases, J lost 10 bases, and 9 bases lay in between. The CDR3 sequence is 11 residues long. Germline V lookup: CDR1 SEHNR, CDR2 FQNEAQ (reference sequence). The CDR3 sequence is CASSATGEQFF. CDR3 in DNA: TGTGCCAGCAGCGCAACAGGGGAGCAGTTCTTC.

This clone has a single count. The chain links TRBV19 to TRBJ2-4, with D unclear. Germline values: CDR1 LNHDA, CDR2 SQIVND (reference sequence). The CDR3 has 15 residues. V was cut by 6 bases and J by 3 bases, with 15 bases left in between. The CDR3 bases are TGTGCCAGTAGACGGGTCGTCACGGGCAAAAACATTCAGTACTTC. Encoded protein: CASRRVVTGKNIQYF.

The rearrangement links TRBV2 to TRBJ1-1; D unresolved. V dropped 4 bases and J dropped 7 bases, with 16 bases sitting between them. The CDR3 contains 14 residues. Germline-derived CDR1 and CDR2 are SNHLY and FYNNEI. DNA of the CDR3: TGTGCCAGCAGTGTCTCACGGACCCTCGGTGAAGCTTTCTTT. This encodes CASSVSRTLGEAFF.

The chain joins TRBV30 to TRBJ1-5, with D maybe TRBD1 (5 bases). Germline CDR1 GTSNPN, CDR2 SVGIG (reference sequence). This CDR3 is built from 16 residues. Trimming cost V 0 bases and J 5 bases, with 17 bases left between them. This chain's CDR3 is CAWSVLGLGGDQPQHF. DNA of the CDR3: TGTGCCTGGAGTGTACTAGGTCTCGGGGGGGATCAGCCCCAGCATTTT.

For the CDR3, the DNA is TGTGCCAGCTCGTCAACCGGGACAATTGAGCAGTTCTTC. This translates into CASSSTGTIEQFF. The chain is built from TRBV18 and TRBJ2-1, with D possibly matching TRBD1 (6 bases). Germline V gene lookup returns CDR1 KGHSH and CDR2 LQKENI. V was cut by 6 bases and J by 9 bases, with 15 bases left in between. The CDR3 length is 13 residues. The whole variable domain, remainder taken from reference TRBV18 and TRBJ2-1, is NAGVMQNPRHLVRRRGQEARLRCSPMKGHSHVYWYRQLPEEGLKFMVYLQKENIIDESGMPKERFSAEFPKEGPSILRIQQVVRGDSAAYFCASSSTGTIEQFFGPGTRLTVL.

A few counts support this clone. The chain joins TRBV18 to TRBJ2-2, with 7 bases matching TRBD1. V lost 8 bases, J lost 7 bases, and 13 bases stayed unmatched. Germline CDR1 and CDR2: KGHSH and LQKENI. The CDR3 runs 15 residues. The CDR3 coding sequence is TGTGCCAGCACCCTAATGACAGGGTCCGACGGGGAGCTGTTTTTT. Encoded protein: CASTLMTGSDGELFF.